One and the same sample provided the 9 T cell receptor beta chains below, sequenced in a study of OX40 agonist ivuxolimab in advanced cancers. Library method: the immunoSEQ multiplex PCR assay. TCRdb re-hosts the immuneACCESS table, in-frame sequences only. Its copies lack some clones; in the studies checked, an unresolved V gene accounts for under half of them, and the cause for the rest is not known. Present in this sample are approximately 76,000 clones, roughly 88% of which were seen just once. The ten largest clones add up to roughly 6% of the sample. The material was CD4+ or CD8+ T cells sorted from blood, obtained in a trial of the OX40 agonist ivuxolimab. These TCRs come from an adult with an advanced solid tumor such as melanoma, head and neck, liver or kidney cancer.

V gene TRBV20-1 combines with J gene TRBJ1-2; no clear D gene. V lost 5 bases and J 8 bases, leaving 9 bases between the germline ends. In germline, CDR1 is DFQATT, CDR2 SNEGSKA (reference sequence). This CDR3 spans 10 amino acids. CDR3 sequence reads: CSAGMGGYTF. CDR3 DNA sequence: TGCAGTGCTGGGATGGGAGGCTACACCTTC.

The rearrangement uses TRBV5-1 and TRBJ2-2; 8 bases match TRBD1. Germline CDR1 and CDR2: SGHRS and YFSETQ. The CDR3 runs 17 residues. The V segment lost 6 bases and the J segment 0 bases; nucleotides outside the gene matches: 10. CDR3 residues: CASTWAPTGANTGELFF. Here the CDR3 DNA reads TGCGCCAGCACCTGGGCCCCGACAGGGGCGAACACCGGGGAGCTGTTTTTT. Using reference TRBV5-1 and TRBJ2-2 for the parts outside the CDR3, the full variable domain is KAGVTQTPRYLIKTRGQQVTLSCSPISGHRSVSWYQQTPGQGLQFLFEYFSETQRNKGNFPGRFSGRQFSNSRSEMNVSTLELGDSALYLCASTWAPTGANTGELFFGEGSRLTVL.

The chain carries TRBV5-1 and TRBJ2-1; D is perhaps TRBD2 (5 bases). V was shortened by 4 bases and J by 7 bases, with 18 bases between the two germline ends. There are 15 residues in the CDR3. The germline gives CDR1 SGHRS, CDR2 YFSETQ. This CDR3 is CASSRVAGLKNEQFF. In DNA form, the CDR3 reads TGCGCCAGCAGCCGGGTGGCTGGACTGAAGAATGAGCAGTTCTTC. Supplemented by reference TRBV5-1 and TRBJ2-1, the full variable domain reads KAGVTQTPRYLIKTRGQQVTLSCSPISGHRSVSWYQQTPGQGLQFLFEYFSETQRNKGNFPGRFSGRQFSNSRSEMNVSTLELGDSALYLCASSRVAGLKNEQFFGPGTRLTVL.

The chain combines TRBV29-1 with TRBJ1-2; the D is unclear. Trimming left V 5 bases short and J 4 bases short, with 11 bases between. The CDR3 length is 12 residues. Germline V gives CDR1 SQVTM, CDR2 ANQGSEA. The DNA for the CDR3 is TGCAGCGTTCTCCTCCCCGGCTATGGCTACACCTTC. Encoded protein: CSVLLPGYGYTF.

The chain has TRBV25-1 and TRBJ2-1; 10 nucleotides align to TRBD1. The CDR3 spans 15 residues. V shed 4 bases and J 2 bases; nucleotides not matched to a gene: 2. Germline V CDR1 and CDR2: MGHDK, SYGVNS. The CDR3 here is CASSAGTGAYNEQFF. CDR3 bases: TGTGCCAGCAGTGCCGGGACAGGGGCCTACAATGAGCAGTTCTTC.

CDR3 protein: CASSPMNGNTEAFF. The CDR3 region has the DNA TGCGCCAGCAGCCCCATGAATGGGAACACTGAAGCTTTCTTT. V gene TRBV5-1 combines with J gene TRBJ1-1; D unresolved. The CDR3 has 14 amino acids. The V end was cut by 4 bases, the J end by 1 base, with 11 bases between. CDR1 and CDR2 (germline): SGHRS, YFSETQ.

This clone was counted only a few times. V gene TRBV11-2 combines with J gene TRBJ1-5, with 7 bases that match TRBD1. CDR1 is SGHAT, CDR2 FQNNGV, per germline. CDR3 length: 13 amino acids. The V gene end was trimmed by 10 bases and the J gene end by 0 bases; junction bases not matched to a gene: 3. The CDR3: CATSGGSNQPQHF. CDR3 bases: TGTGCCACCTCAGGGGGTAGCAATCAGCCCCAGCATTTT. Supplemented by reference TRBV11-2 and TRBJ1-5, the full variable domain reads EAGVAQSPRYKIIEKRQSVAFWCNPISGHATLYWYQQILGQGPKLLIQFQNNGVVDDSQLPKDRFSAERLKGVDSTLKIQPAKLEDSAVYLCATSGGSNQPQHFGDGTRLSIL.

This clone was seen a few times. The chain recombines TRBV7-9 with TRBJ2-1, with a possible D match to TRBD1 (5 bases). This CDR3 is 13 amino acids long. Deletions cut 2 bases from V and 4 bases from J, with 6 bases between. Germline V gene data show CDR1 as SEHNR and CDR2 as FQNEAQ (reference sequence). CDR3 residues: CASSLQGYNEQFF. In DNA form, the CDR3 reads TGTGCCAGCAGCTTACAGGGTTACAATGAGCAGTTCTTC.

The V call is TRBV7-9, the J call TRBJ2-7; 8 bases align to TRBD1. The CDR3 is 13 amino acids. With 5 bases clipped from V and 2 bases from J, the junction kept 2 bases outside the gene matches. Per the germline V gene, CDR1 is SEHNR and CDR2 is FQNEAQ (reference sequence). The CDR3, as DNA: TGTGCCAGCAGCGTGACAGGGGCCTACGAGCAGTACTTC. It translates to CASSVTGAYEQYF. The whole variable domain, remainder taken from reference TRBV7-9 and TRBJ2-7, is DTGVSQNPRHKITKRGQNVTFRCDPISEHNRLYWYRQTLGQGPEFLTYFQNEAQLEKSRLLSDRFSAERPKGSFSTLEIQRTEQGDSAMYLCASSVTGAYEQYFGPGTRLTVT.